This T cell receptor (beta chain) was captured in a study of OX40 agonist ivuxolimab in advanced cancers. Study information: Patients receiving dose escalation had hepatocellular carcinoma, melanoma, renal cell or head and neck cancer. People who had prior anti-PD-1, anti-PD-L1 or anti-CTLA-4 therapy could take part, and approximately 44% had some.

Using immunoSEQ multiplex PCR, the repertoire was profiled, and TCRdb retains in-frame clones only, with some absent. The table records 50,000 to 75,000 clones, 80% to 90% of them present only once. The CDR3 length is 14 residues. The V end was cut by 3 bases, the J end by 1 base, with 8 bases between. Germline CDR1 reads SGHAT; CDR2 reads FQNNGV. Blood sampling was done at baseline, cycle 4 day 1, and cycle 7 day 1. The sequence came from an adult with an advanced solid tumor such as melanoma, head and neck, liver or kidney cancer. This specimen consisted of CD4+ or CD8+ T cells sorted from blood, obtained in a trial of the OX40 agonist ivuxolimab. V gene TRBV11-2 combines with J gene TRBJ2-3, with D hard to call. CDR3 DNA: TGTGCCAGCAGCTTTCTTGAAGGCACAGATACGCAGTATTTT. This gives the protein CASSFLEGTDTQYF. Variable domain in full (rest from reference TRBV11-2 and TRBJ2-3): EAGVAQSPRYKIIEKRQSVAFWCNPISGHATLYWYQQILGQGPKLLIQFQNNGVVDDSQLPKDRFSAERLKGVDSTLKIQPAKLEDSAVYLCASSFLEGTDTQYFGPGTRLTVL.